This T cell receptor beta chain was sequenced for a study of blood T cell repertoires in COVID-19. Study-wide context: Samples of COVID-19 (acute and convalescent) were obtained from the United States, Italy and Spain. The cDNA or gDNA used as material had been derived from T cells, B-cell-depleted T cells, or PBMCs.

The method was immunoSEQ multiplex PCR; TCRdb's version includes in-frame clones alone and lacks a portion of them. The sample records approximately 470,000 clones, approximately 83% being singletons. The germline gives CDR1 SGHDN, CDR2 FVKESK. The ends were cut back, 1 base at V and 3 bases at J, with 19 bases in the middle. This CDR3 region has 18 residues. The TCR sequence derives from a human donor in a cohort sampled during active COVID-19. The source material was peripheral blood. The chain is built from TRBV14 and TRBJ2-1, with D uncertain. CDR3 region: CASSQVFNSPSLYNEQFF. DNA of the CDR3: TGTGCCAGCAGCCAAGTTTTTAATAGTCCCTCCCTCTACAATGAGCAGTTCTTC.